These T cell receptor beta chains were read from a single sample in a study of immune cell composition in non-small cell lung cancer. Libraries were prepared by immunoSEQ multiplex PCR; TCRdb keeps only in-frame clonotypes and omits some of them. Of 5,100 or so clones listed, nearly 90% are singletons. Sequenced input: non-adjacent lung tissue. These TCRs come from a human donor with non-small cell lung cancer. Some clones in this sample may be carry-over from other donors' samples. Both conserved end residues are part of each CDR3. Fields, in order: V gene, D gene, clone size, CDR3 length, J gene, CDR3 DNA, CDR3 protein. A D gene is named only where the DNA matches it firmly. The size field is filled for only some rows; it gives once, few, many or a size class.

TRBV20-1	.	.	11	TRBJ1-4	TGCAGCTCCCCTTATAATGAAAAACTGTTTTTT	CSSPYNEKLFF
TRBV25-1	.	.	17	TRBJ1-1	TGTGCCAGCACCCATCGGTTGGGGAGTGGGATGAACACTGAAGCTTTCTTT	CASTHRLGSGMNTEAFF
TRBV2	.	.	13	TRBJ2-1	TGTGCCAGCAGCCCCGACAGATACAATGAGCAGTTCTTC	CASSPDRYNEQFF
TRBV7-9	.	.	12	TRBJ2-7	TGTGCCAGCAGCTTCACTACCTACGAGCAGTACTTC	CASSFTTYEQYF
TRBV5-6	TRBD1	.	14	TRBJ2-7	TGTGCCAGCACCCTTGCAGGGGGTACCTACGAGCAGTACTTC	CASTLAGGTYEQYF
TRBV5-1	.	.	13	TRBJ2-1	TGCGCCAGCAGCTTGGCAACTAGCAATGAGCAGTTCTTC	CASSLATSNEQFF
TRBV5-1	TRBD1	.	15	TRBJ2-1	TGCGCCAGCAGCTTGGGAGGACAGGGCTACAATGAGCAGTTCTTC	CASSLGGQGYNEQFF
TRBV7-2	.	.	14	TRBJ1-2	TGTGCCAGCAGCTTAGCGTGGAACAGTCATGGCTACACCTTC	CASSLAWNSHGYTF
TRBV28	TRBD1	.	18	TRBJ2-7	TGTGCCAGCAGTTTGGATACAGGGGGCCCTGTAGTAACCTACGAGCAGTACTTC	CASSLDTGGPVVTYEQYF
TRBV7-2	.	.	14	TRBJ1-5	TGTGCCAGCAGCTTAAATCCGGGTGCTCAGCCCCAGCATTTT	CASSLNPGAQPQHF
TRBV21-1	.	.	13	TRBJ2-7	TGTGCCAGCGGACAGATCATCTCCTACGAGCAGTACTTC	CASGQIISYEQYF
TRBV5-4	TRBD1	once	16	TRBJ1-6	TGTGCCAGCAGCTTGTGGGACAGGGGGCGGGATTCACCCCTCCACTTT	CASSLWDRGRDSPLHF
TRBV29-1	TRBD1	.	12	TRBJ1-2	TGCAGCGGTACGACAGGGGTTGGTGGCTACACCTTC	CSGTTGVGGYTF
TRBV27	.	.	13	TRBJ1-2	TGTGCCAGCAGTTTCGCAGGGATCGGCGGCTACACCTTC	CASSFAGIGGYTF
TRBV2	.	.	14	TRBJ2-2	TGTGCCAGCAGTGGGGCCCCCATGCCCGGGGAGCTGTTTTTT	CASSGAPMPGELFF
TRBV4-3	.	.	16	TRBJ2-3	TGCGCCAGCAGCCAAGAGGCGGGGCTCCGCACAGATACGCAGTATTTT	CASSQEAGLRTDTQYF
TRBV28	.	.	16	TRBJ1-5	TGTGCCAGCAGTCCCGGTGGGAGAGATAGCAATCAGCCCCAGCATTTT	CASSPGGRDSNQPQHF
TRBV28	.	.	16	TRBJ2-5	TGTGCCAGCAGTTCCCGCTTAGGGGGGGTGGTGGGAGCCCAGTACTTC	CASSSRLGGVVGAQYF
TRBV5-5	TRBD1	.	16	TRBJ1-5	TGTGCCAGCAGCCCAGGGACAGGGGAAGTGGGGCAGCCCCAGCATTTT	CASSPGTGEVGQPQHF
TRBV7-2	.	.	13	TRBJ1-1	TGTGCCAGCAGCACTTACAGGGCCCCTGAAGCTTTCTTT	CASSTYRAPEAFF
TRBV10-3	TRBD1	.	14	TRBJ1-5	TGTGCCATCAGTTCGGACAGGGACGATCAGCCCCAGCATTTT	CAISSDRDDQPQHF
TRBV4-2	TRBD2	.	16	TRBJ2-2	TGTGCCAGCAGTTACAGACTAGCGGGGTTCACCGGGGAGCTGTTTTTT	CASSYRLAGFTGELFF
TRBV6-6	.	few	16	TRBJ1-4	TGTGCCAGCAGTTACTTACCGACAGCAACTAATGAAAAACTGTTTTTT	CASSYLPTATNEKLFF
TRBV5-1	TRBD2	.	17	TRBJ2-5	TGCGCCAGCAGCTTTGGGCCAGCGGGGGGAGGCCAAGAGACCCAGTACTTC	CASSFGPAGGGQETQYF
TRBV29-1	TRBD2	.	13	TRBJ2-1	TGCAGCGCCGGGACTAGTGCCTACAATGAGCAGTTCTTC	CSAGTSAYNEQFF
TRBV7-9	.	once	15	TRBJ1-1	TGTGCCAGCAGCTTAATGACAGGAGGATTCACTGAAGCTTTCTTT	CASSLMTGGFTEAFF
TRBV9	.	.	15	TRBJ1-2	TGTGCCAGCAGGCCTCACGTACAGGGACCCTATGGCTACACCTTC	CASRPHVQGPYGYTF
TRBV5-3	.	few	16	TRBJ2-1	TGTGCCAGAAGCCCGAACTCCCGGGGGTCAAACAATGAGCAGTTCTTC	CARSPNSRGSNNEQFF
TRBV6-6	.	.	14	TRBJ2-7	TGTGCCAGCAGTTTTGTTCAGGGGACCTACGAGCAGTACTTC	CASSFVQGTYEQYF
TRBV7-6	.	.	14	TRBJ1-1	TGTGCCAGCAGCTTTAACAGTGCAAACACTGAAGCTTTCTTT	CASSFNSANTEAFF
TRBV5-1	TRBD2	.	14	TRBJ2-7	TGCGCCAGCAGCCCCGGGACTAGCGGTTACGAGCAGTACTTC	CASSPGTSGYEQYF
TRBV9	.	.	15	TRBJ1-4	TGTGCCAGCAGGAGAGGGTCAGGGGTTGAGGAAAAACTGTTTTTT	CASRRGSGVEEKLFF